The 23 T cell receptor beta chains below all came from one sample that was sequenced in a study of T cell responses to AZD1222 COVID-19 vaccine. Clones were read by immunoSEQ multiplex PCR, and TCRdb kept only the in-frame ones, dropping some. The sample includes about 180,000 clones, about 91% of them seen just once. The sequencing here drew on peripheral blood, taken 28 days after the second AZD1222 dose. The receptor source for this set is an adult who received the AZD1222 COVID-19 vaccine.

The genes are TRBV10-3 and TRBJ2-3; 7 nucleotides line up with TRBD1. Trimming took 11 bases from V and 0 from J; bases not matched to a gene: 5. The CDR3 length is 13 residues. Germline-derived CDR1 and CDR2 are ENHRY and SYGVKD. DNA of the CDR3: TGTGCCGCCGGGGACAGTAGCACAGATACGCAGTATTTT. Translating gives CAAGDSSTDTQYF.

This clone is a singleton in its sample. The genes are TRBV18 and TRBJ2-7; D is perhaps TRBD1 (5 bases). V dropped 5 bases and J dropped 3 bases, with 11 bases sitting between them. The CDR3 contains 13 residues. Germline CDR1 is KGHSH and CDR2 is LQKENI. The CDR3 DNA is TGTGCCAGCTCAATGCAGGGTAGCTACGAGCAGTACTTC. It encodes CASSMQGSYEQYF.

The chain employs TRBV9 and TRBJ2-5; a possible D gene is TRBD1 (7 bases). V gave up 1 base and J gave up 7 bases, with 11 bases separating them. This CDR3 is 13 amino acids long. The germline gives CDR1 SGDLS, CDR2 YYNGEE. This chain's CDR3 is CASSVRQGGTQYF. For the CDR3, the DNA is TGTGCCAGCAGCGTACGGCAGGGGGGGACCCAGTACTTC.

This clone came up once. The chain carries TRBV5-1 and TRBJ2-6, with 10 bases fitting TRBD1. After removal of 4 bases from V and 4 bases from J, the junction contained 11 bases not matched to a gene. CDR3 length: 18 amino acids. The germline gives CDR1 SGHRS, CDR2 YFSETQ. The CDR3, as DNA: TGCGCCAGCAGCGCACCACGACAGGGGGCGATGGGGGCCAACGTCCTGACTTTC. It is translated as CASSAPRQGAMGANVLTF.

This chain connects TRBV18 to TRBJ2-6, with TRBD1 identical over 9 bases. CDR1 KGHSH and CDR2 LQKENI come from the germline V gene. The CDR3 is made up of 16 amino acids. With 6 bases clipped from V and 4 bases from J, the junction kept 7 bases outside the gene matches. This CDR3 is CASSPGTGTGANVLTF. As DNA, the CDR3 is TGTGCCAGCTCTCCCGGGACAGGGACCGGGGCCAACGTCCTGACTTTC. Filled out from reference TRBV18 and TRBJ2-6, the complete variable domain reads NAGVMQNPRHLVRRRGQEARLRCSPMKGHSHVYWYRQLPEEGLKFMVYLQKENIIDESGMPKERFSAEFPKEGPSILRIQQVVRGDSAAYFCASSPGTGTGANVLTFGAGSRLTVL.

V and J are TRBV9 and TRBJ1-6; D is undetermined. Germline V gene sequence: CDR1 SGDLS, CDR2 YYNGEE. The length of the CDR3 is 15 residues. Trimming shortened V by 0 bases and J by 3 bases, and 7 bases separated the two germline ends. CDR3 DNA sequence: TGTGCCAGCAGCGTAGGCAGGAGCTATAATTCACCCCTCCACTTT. Translating gives CASSVGRSYNSPLHF.

The chain employs TRBV29-1 and TRBJ2-1; TRBD2 matches 9 bases. Germline V gene lookup returns CDR1 SQVTM and CDR2 ANQGSEA. This CDR3 comprises 15 residues. The V segment lost 7 bases and the J segment 4 bases; nucleotides outside the gene matches: 11. CDR3 DNA sequence: TGCAGCGGCGGTGCGGGGGGGGCCGGGTACAATGAGCAGTTCTTC. Its protein product is CSGGAGGAGYNEQFF.

The genes are TRBV3-1 (or the pseudogene TRBV3-2) and TRBJ1-4; a weak D match, TRBD1 (6 bases). Trimming took off 4 bases at V and 8 bases at J, with 17 bases between the two ends. This CDR3 contains 15 residues. Germline-derived CDR1 and CDR2 are LGHDT and YNNKEL (reference sequence). This CDR3 is CASSPNLVGGEKLFF. As DNA, the CDR3 is TGTGCCAGCAGCCCGAACTTGGTGGGGGGCGAAAAACTGTTTTTT.

This clone was counted once. The sample has other DNA sequences that encode this CDR3 too. The J gene is TRBJ2-3, the V gene TRBV6-5; D could derive from TRBD1 or TRBD2 (5 bases each). Looked up from germline, CDR1 is MNHEY and CDR2 is SVGAGI. V was pared by 0 bases and J by 1 base, with 5 bases between. The CDR3 is 14 amino acids. The CDR3 here is CASSYSGGTDTQYF. DNA for the CDR3: TGTGCCAGCAGTTACTCGGGGGGCACAGATACGCAGTATTTT.

The V gene is TRBV30, the J gene TRBJ2-1; D might be TRBD2 (5 bases). V was shortened by 3 bases and J by 5 bases, with 5 bases between the two germline ends. CDR1 and CDR2 (germline): GTSNPN, SVGIG (reference sequence). The CDR3 contains 11 residues. CDR3 protein: CAWRRDNEQFF. DNA for the CDR3: TGTGCCTGGAGGAGGGACAATGAGCAGTTCTTC.

The V call is TRBV6-5, the J call TRBJ1-2; D remains ambiguous. In germline, CDR1 is MNHEY, CDR2 SVGAGI. V was pared by 6 bases and J by 5 bases, with 13 bases between. This CDR3 has 13 amino acids. The CDR3 DNA sequence: TGTGCCAGCAGCCCCTCTTATGGTTATGGCTACACCTTC. Amino acids: CASSPSYGYGYTF.

This rearrangement joins TRBV5-8 to TRBJ1-2, with 8 bases fitting TRBD1. There are 15 residues in the CDR3. Per the germline V gene, CDR1 is SGHTS and CDR2 is YDEGEE. V lost 4 bases to trimming and J lost 6 bases; unmatched junction nucleotides: 11. The CDR3 DNA is TGTGCCAGCAGCAGAGAGACAGGGGAGTTGGATGGCTACACCTTC. Amino acid sequence: CASSRETGELDGYTF.

The chain has TRBV6-5 and TRBJ2-4, with D perhaps matching TRBD2 (5 bases). Trimming removed 6 bases at V and 11 bases at J, with 20 bases between. CDR1 MNHEY and CDR2 SVGAGI come from the germline V gene. This CDR3 comprises 14 residues. CDR3 bases: TGTGCCAGCAGCATTACGCGGGCCCGAGGGCTTCAGTACTTC. Translating it yields CASSITRARGLQYF.

This chain links TRBV7-2 with TRBJ1-3; D is unclear. Trimming left V 3 bases short and J 2 bases short, with 8 bases between. Germline V gene lookup returns CDR1 SGHTA and CDR2 FQGNSA. CDR3 size: 14 residues. The CDR3 loop is CASSFGNTGNTIYF. CDR3 sequence (DNA): TGTGCCAGCAGCTTCGGCAATACTGGAAACACCATATATTTT.

The chain combines TRBV7-6 with TRBJ2-7; 8 bases line up with TRBD2. Germline V lookup: CDR1 SGHVS, CDR2 FNYEAQ. CDR3 length: 16 amino acids. V gave up 4 bases and J gave up 0 bases; unmatched junction bases: 8. CDR3 sequence reads: CASSSSGGPSSYEQYF. Written as DNA, the CDR3 is TGTGCCAGCAGCTCCAGCGGGGGCCCAAGCTCCTACGAGCAGTACTTC. Complete variable domain (other parts from reference TRBV7-6 and TRBJ2-7): GAGVSQSPRYKVTKRGQDVALRCDPISGHVSLYWYRQALGQGPEFLTYFNYEAQQDKSGLPNDRFSAERPEGSISTLTIQRTEQRDSAMYRCASSSSGGPSSYEQYFGPGTRLTVT.

The V and J genes are TRBV2 and TRBJ2-7; 7 nucleotides match TRBD1. The germline V gene encodes CDR1 SNHLY and CDR2 FYNNEI. The trim removed 5 bases at V and 2 bases at J, leaving 6 bases unmatched. This CDR3 has 14 residues. CDR3 nucleotides: TGTGCCAGCAGTAGGGGGCACCCCACCTACGAGCAGTACTTC. It translates to CASSRGHPTYEQYF.

This CDR3 reads CASSISGQLNQPQHF. The CDR3 nucleotides are TGTGCCAGTAGTATTTCCGGACAACTCAATCAGCCCCAGCATTTT. This chain uses TRBV19 with TRBJ1-5, with a possible D match to TRBD1 (5 bases). V dropped 3 bases and J dropped 3 bases, with 12 bases sitting between them. The CDR3 is 15 residues long. Per the germline V gene, CDR1 is LNHDA and CDR2 is SQIVND (reference sequence).

The chain is built from TRBV11-2 and TRBJ2-7; D is ambiguous. Germline V lookup: CDR1 SGHAT, CDR2 FQNNGV. The CDR3 totals 14 residues. V was shortened by 3 bases and J by 0 bases, with 9 bases between the two germline ends. The chain's CDR3 is CASSLVASSYEQYF. The CDR3 region has the DNA TGTGCCAGCAGCTTGGTGGCATCCTCCTACGAGCAGTACTTC.

The J gene is TRBJ1-1, the V gene TRBV5-1, with D perhaps matching TRBD1 (5 bases). V lost 4 bases and J 1 base, leaving 14 bases between the germline ends. Germline V gene data show CDR1 as SGHRS and CDR2 as YFSETQ. The length of the CDR3 is 15 residues. This CDR3 is CASSPDGDPNTEAFF. CDR3 bases: TGCGCCAGCAGCCCGGACGGGGACCCGAACACTGAAGCTTTCTTT.

The chain combines TRBV4-1 with TRBJ2-4; D is possibly TRBD2 (6 bases). CDR1 and CDR2 from the germline V gene are MGHRA and YSYEKL. V lost 0 bases, J lost 13 bases, and 13 bases lay in between. This CDR3 has 13 residues. The CDR3 sequence is CASSQEEGLGQYF. For the CDR3, the DNA is TGCGCCAGCAGCCAAGAGGAGGGATTAGGGCAGTACTTC.

The chain links TRBV28 to TRBJ1-5; D is unresolved. Trimming pared 9 bases from V and 0 bases from J, leaving 9 bases between. CDR1 and CDR2 from the germline V gene are MDHEN and SYDVKM. This CDR3 region has 13 residues. The CDR3 sequence is CASTAYSNQPQHF. The CDR3 DNA sequence: TGTGCCAGTACAGCTTATAGCAATCAGCCCCAGCATTTT.

The V gene is TRBV4-2, the J gene TRBJ2-5, with 10 bases fitting TRBD2. The CDR3 contains 18 residues. Trimming cost V 1 base and J 0 bases; bases outside gene matches: 8. The germline gives CDR1 LGHNA, CDR2 YNFKEQ. In DNA form, the CDR3 reads TGTGCCAGCAGCCAAGTGGCTAGCGGGGGTTTTAACCAAGAGACCCAGTACTTC. It yields the protein CASSQVASGGFNQETQYF.

The V call is TRBV19, the J call TRBJ2-7; D might be TRBD1 (6 bases). The CDR3 loop spans 14 amino acids. Germline lookup yields CDR1 LNHDA and CDR2 SQIVND (reference sequence). Between the trimmed V and J ends, which lost 6 bases and 6 bases, there was a span of 18 bases. CDR3 residues: CASSYLDRSGEQYF. CDR3 sequence (DNA): TGTGCCAGTAGCTACTTAGACAGGAGCGGCGAGCAGTACTTC.